The 8 T cell receptor beta chains reported below all come from one sample, sequenced in a study of CD8+ T cells in alopecia areata. After isolation, RNA underwent reverse transcription to generate cDNA as the sequencing template. Clones were sequenced by immunoSEQ multiplex PCR, and TCRdb holds only the in-frame ones, with some missing. Captured here are about 270,000 clones, none seen once; the top ten comprise 1.2%. On the basis of CD4, CD8alpha, NKG2D, NKG2ACE and other markers, pooled cutaneous lymph node cells were sorted. The sample comprised CD4+ T cells sorted from a lymph node. These receptors all stem from a C3H/HeJ mouse with alopecia areata. For this strain, the MHC haplotype corresponds to H2-k.

Turning to this clone: Genes here carry mouse names. The CDR3 extends 4 residues past the end of the read, so its final part is completed from the germline J gene. The V call is TRBV31, the J call TRBJ2-2; 7 nucleotides match TRBD1. CDR3 length equals 16 residues. Trimming at V came to 1 base and at J to 1 base, leaving 6 bases not matched to a gene. Germline V gene data show CDR1 as GKSSPN and CDR2 as SITVG. The CDR3 bases that were read are TGTGCCTGGAGTCGTTCCCGGGACAGAAACACCGGG. Its protein is CAWSRSRDRNTG. The entire CDR3 sequence reads CAWSRSRDRNTGQLYF.

This clone was recorded a few times. Mouse germline and gene names are used. The CDR3 sequence: CASSYRDTQDTQYF. CDR3 DNA (partial): TGTGCCAGCAGCTACCGGGACACCCAAGAC. The chain is built from TRBV4 and TRBJ2-5; a possible D gene is TRBD1 (6 bases). The CDR3 end is not reached by the read, which stops 4 residues before it; the germline J gene fills it in. This CDR3 region has 14 residues. Germline V CDR1 and CDR2: LGHDT, YNNKQL (reference sequence). Trimming cost V 3 bases and J 2 bases, with 9 bases left between them.

Regarding this clone: Mouse germline and gene names are used. The CDR3 goes on 4 residues after the read ends, and that part is filled in from the germline J gene. The chain carries TRBV31 and TRBJ2-2; 8 bases line up with TRBD2. Germline V lookup: CDR1 GKSSPN, CDR2 SITVG. V lost 0 bases to trimming and J lost 2 bases; unmatched junction nucleotides: 2. The CDR3 spans 15 residues. CDR3 amino acids: CAWSLHWGNTGQLYF. CDR3 DNA (partial): TGTGCCTGGAGTCTACACTGGGGGAACACCGGG.

For this clone: These gene names are mouse names. The read halts 4 residues ahead of the CDR3 end, with the missing end drawn from the germline J gene. Other nucleotide sequences in the sample specify the same CDR3. The chain employs TRBV5 and TRBJ1-2; 7 positions agree with TRBD1. Germline V gives CDR1 LGHNA, CDR2 YNLKQL (reference sequence). J was trimmed by 2 bases and V by 3 bases; bases with no gene match: 0. This CDR3 spans 13 amino acids. The CDR3 DNA, read in part, is TGTGCCAGCAGCCAGACAGGGAACTCC. Its protein product is CASSQTGNS. The whole CDR3 reads CASSQTGNSDYTF.

This clone was detected many times. Gene names denote mouse genes. From the germline J gene comes the end of the CDR3, since the read stops 3 residues before it. The genes are TRBV13-2 and TRBJ1-6, with a tentative D call TRBD1 (5 bases). TRBJ1-6 is marked as an open reading frame, function uncertain. V lost 0 bases and J 6 bases, leaving 10 bases between the germline ends. The CDR3 covers 15 residues. Germline V CDR1 and CDR2: NNHNN, SYGAGS (reference sequence). The CDR3 spells CASGDAWTINSPLYF. Partial CDR3 DNA: TGTGCCAGCGGTGATGCCTGGACAATTAATTCGCCC.

In the case of this clone: Gene names are mouse gene names. The read finishes 4 residues shy of the CDR3 end, and the germline J gene is used to complete it. This chain joins TRBV1 and TRBJ2-1, with TRBD2 matching over 10 bases. Germline CDR1 and CDR2: NSQYPW and LRSPGD (reference sequence). The V segment lost 0 bases and the J segment 3 bases; nucleotides outside the gene matches: 2. This CDR3 has 16 residues. CDR3 amino acids: CTCSADWGGGYAEQFF. The CDR3 bases that were read are TGCACCTGCAGTGCAGACTGGGGGGGCGGCTATGCT.

In this sample, this clone turned up a few times. One junction end disagrees with the germline gene, perhaps due to a read error. Mouse germline and gene names are used. CDR3 sequence reads: CASSPSPGQKTEVFF. The CDR3 bases that were read are TGTGCCAGCAGTCCTTCACCGGGACAGAAAACA. The chain combines TRBV13-3 with TRBJ1-1; 7 bases are a match to TRBD1. The sequenced fragment ends 4 residues before the CDR3 boundary, so the rest is inferred from the germline J gene. The CDR3 covers 15 residues. Per germline, CDR1 NNHDY and CDR2 SYVADS.

In this sample, this clone turned up many times. Genes here carry mouse names. The read gets to within 4 residues of the CDR3 end, and the germline J gene fills in the rest. The chain couples TRBV17 to TRBJ2-1, with TRBD1 identical over 12 bases. The CDR3 has 16 amino acids. V was pared by 5 bases and J by 2 bases, with 4 bases of the junction left unmatched. Germline V gene lookup returns CDR1 MNHDT and CDR2 YYDKIL. The CDR3 DNA, read in part, is TGTGCTAGCAGTCGGGACAGGGGGCTTCACTATGCT. Amino acids: CASSRDRGLHYA. The complete CDR3 protein is CASSRDRGLHYAEQFF.